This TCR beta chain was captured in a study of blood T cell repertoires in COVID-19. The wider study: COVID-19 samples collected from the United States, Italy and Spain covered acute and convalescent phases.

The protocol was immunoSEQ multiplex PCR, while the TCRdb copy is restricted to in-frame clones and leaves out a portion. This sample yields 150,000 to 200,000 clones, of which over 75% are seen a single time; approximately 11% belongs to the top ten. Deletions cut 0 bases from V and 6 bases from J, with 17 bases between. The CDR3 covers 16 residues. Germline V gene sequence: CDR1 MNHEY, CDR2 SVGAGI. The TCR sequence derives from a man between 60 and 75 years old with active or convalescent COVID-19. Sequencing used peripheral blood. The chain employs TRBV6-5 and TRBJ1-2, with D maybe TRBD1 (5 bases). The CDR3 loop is CASSYSQRQGVNGYTF. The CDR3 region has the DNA TGTGCCAGCAGTTACTCCCAACGCCAGGGTGTCAATGGCTACACCTTC.